This is a list of T cell receptor beta chains from one sample in a study of cytotoxic CD8 clonotypes in ibrutinib-treated CLL. Profiled with immunoSEQ multiplex PCR; TCRdb holds only in-frame clones, not every one. The sample gives some 70,000 clones, about nine tenths of which show up once; around 3.1% is in the top ten. The starting material was PBMCs, obtained after 12 months of ibrutinib treatment. The receptors here all came from a human donor with chronic lymphocytic leukemia. Both conserved end residues are part of each CDR3. D genes are given only for firm matches. Expanded clones get a size class; other rows say once, few or many, or leave the size out.

v_call: TRBV5-8; j_call: TRBJ1-5; clone_size: NA; d_call: NA; cdr3_nt: TGTGCCAGCAGCCCTTACAGGGCCGGTCAGCCCCAGCATTTT; cdr3_aa: CASSPYRAGQPQHF
v_call: TRBV11-2; j_call: TRBJ1-5; clone_size: few; d_call: NA; cdr3_nt: TGTGCCAGCAGCTTAGATCGCACCGTTAGCAATCAGCCCCAGCATTTT; cdr3_aa: CASSLDRTVSNQPQHF
v_call: TRBV7-3; j_call: TRBJ2-3; clone_size: NA; d_call: TRBD2; cdr3_nt: TGTGCCAGCAGCCCCCTAGCGGGAGGTGGAGATACGCAGTATTTT; cdr3_aa: CASSPLAGGGDTQYF
v_call: TRBV5-1; j_call: TRBJ2-7; clone_size: NA; d_call: TRBD1; cdr3_nt: TGCGCCAGCAGCGCGGGACAGGCCCAGTACTTC; cdr3_aa: CASSAGQAQYF
v_call: TRBV5-1; j_call: TRBJ2-2; clone_size: NA; d_call: TRBD1; cdr3_nt: TGCGCCAGCAGCCAGGACAGGGGTGGTGACACCGGGGAGCTGTTTTTT; cdr3_aa: CASSQDRGGDTGELFF
v_call: TRBV9; j_call: TRBJ2-1; clone_size: NA; d_call: TRBD1; cdr3_nt: TGTGCCAGCACCCAAAAGAGCGGGGACAGGGAAAGGTTGAGCTCCTACAATGAGCAGTTCTTC; cdr3_aa: CASTQKSGDRERLSSYNEQFF
v_call: TRBV4-3; j_call: TRBJ2-7; clone_size: NA; d_call: TRBD2; cdr3_nt: TGCGCCAGCAGCCAAGGGCTAGCGGGAGGGTACGCCTACGAGCAGTACTTC; cdr3_aa: CASSQGLAGGYAYEQYF
v_call: TRBV7-9; j_call: TRBJ2-1; clone_size: NA; d_call: NA; cdr3_nt: TGTGCCAGCAGCTCTCGTGGGCAGGAGATCTACAATGAGCAGTTCTTC; cdr3_aa: CASSSRGQEIYNEQFF
v_call: TRBV5-1; j_call: TRBJ2-7; clone_size: NA; d_call: TRBD1; cdr3_nt: TGCGCCAGCAGCGACCCGACAGGGAACTACGAGCAGTACTTC; cdr3_aa: CASSDPTGNYEQYF
v_call: TRBV4-1; j_call: TRBJ2-4; clone_size: NA; d_call: TRBD2; cdr3_nt: TGCGCCAGCAGCCAAGATGGAAAACTAGCGGGAGGGTTAGCCAAAAACATTCAGTACTTC; cdr3_aa: CASSQDGKLAGGLAKNIQYF
v_call: TRBV10-3; j_call: TRBJ2-7; clone_size: NA; d_call: NA; cdr3_nt: TGTGCCATCAGTGAGAGGGCCGAGCAGTACTTC; cdr3_aa: CAISERAEQYF
v_call: TRBV19; j_call: TRBJ1-5; clone_size: NA; d_call: NA; cdr3_nt: TGTGCCAGTAGTACGACCCGGGACAGCAATCAGCCCCAGCATTTT; cdr3_aa: CASSTTRDSNQPQHF
v_call: TRBV5-1; j_call: TRBJ2-1; clone_size: NA; d_call: TRBD2; cdr3_nt: TGCGCCAGCAGCTGGATCCCTAGCGGGAGGTACAATGAGCAGTTCTTC; cdr3_aa: CASSWIPSGRYNEQFF
v_call: TRBV2; j_call: TRBJ2-7; clone_size: NA; d_call: TRBD2; cdr3_nt: TGTGCCAGCAGAGATCCTTTAGCGGGGGGGCAGATTGGCTACGAGCAGTACTTC; cdr3_aa: CASRDPLAGGQIGYEQYF
v_call: TRBV18; j_call: TRBJ1-1; clone_size: NA; d_call: TRBD1; cdr3_nt: TGTGCCAGCTCACCGACAGGGGAAGACACTGAAGCTTTCTTT; cdr3_aa: CASSPTGEDTEAFF
v_call: TRBV9; j_call: TRBJ2-3; clone_size: NA; d_call: TRBD2; cdr3_nt: TGTGCCAGCAGCGTAGCGGCTAGCGGCTTAGTTTGGGGCACAGATACGCAGTATTTT; cdr3_aa: CASSVAASGLVWGTDTQYF
v_call: TRBV29-1; j_call: TRBJ2-2; clone_size: NA; d_call: TRBD2; cdr3_nt: TGCAGCGTCGGCACTGCGGGAGCCACCGGGGAGCTGTTTTTT; cdr3_aa: CSVGTAGATGELFF
v_call: TRBV30; j_call: TRBJ1-5; clone_size: NA; d_call: TRBD1; cdr3_nt: TGTGCCTGGACAGGACAGGGGAATCAGCCCCAGCATTTT; cdr3_aa: CAWTGQGNQPQHF
v_call: TRBV6-1; j_call: TRBJ2-5; clone_size: NA; d_call: NA; cdr3_nt: TGTGCCAGCAGTCCGGGGGCAGAGACCCAGTACTTC; cdr3_aa: CASSPGAETQYF
v_call: TRBV5-4; j_call: TRBJ2-7; clone_size: once; d_call: TRBD1; cdr3_nt: TGTGCCAGCAGCCCCCAACTTGAGACAGGGATGTACTTC; cdr3_aa: CASSPQLETGMYF
v_call: TRBV11-3; j_call: TRBJ2-1; clone_size: NA; d_call: NA; cdr3_nt: TGTGCCAGCAGCTTGGGAGCTCTATCTGGGGGTGAGCAGTTCTTC; cdr3_aa: CASSLGALSGGEQFF
v_call: TRBV11-2; j_call: TRBJ2-7; clone_size: NA; d_call: NA; cdr3_nt: TGTGCCAGCAGCCCGCGACAGGACTCCTACGAGCAGTACTTC; cdr3_aa: CASSPRQDSYEQYF
v_call: TRBV7-3; j_call: TRBJ2-5; clone_size: NA; d_call: TRBD2; cdr3_nt: TGTGCCAGCAGCTTAAGTCCGGGACTACAAGAGACCCAGTACTTC; cdr3_aa: CASSLSPGLQETQYF